This T cell receptor (beta chain) derives from a study of blood T cell repertoires in COVID-19. The germline CDR1 and CDR2 sequences are SGHNT and YYREEE (reference sequence). Between the trimmed V and J ends, which lost 2 bases and 9 bases, there was a span of 15 bases. CDR3 length: 14 residues. Authors' analysis steps: Reference gene primer amplification in the assay estimated nucleated cell counts. Profiling relied on immunoSEQ multiplex PCR, and the TCRdb table lists in-frame clones only, not all of them. D and trimming were read from the DNA, whereas the V and J calls and clone size are those reported in that table. This sample has 250,000 or so clones; about 86% occur once, and the top ten carry over 1.3%.

The sequenced sample consisted of peripheral blood. The chain recombines TRBV5-4 with TRBJ2-1; D unresolved. The clonotype was recovered from a man aged 80 or over with acute or convalescent COVID-19. The CDR3 nucleotides are TGTGCCAGCAGCTTTTGGCTAGTAACGCGTGAGCAGTTCTTC. Residues: CASSFWLVTREQFF.